A single sample gave rise to the 2 T cell receptor beta chains below, sequenced in a study of blood T cell repertoires in COVID-19. Libraries were prepared by immunoSEQ multiplex PCR; TCRdb keeps only in-frame clonotypes and omits some of them. The sample includes over 200,000 clones, roughly 80% of them seen just once. The sample was peripheral blood. The receptor set was obtained from a human donor in a cohort sampled during active COVID-19.

This chain links TRBV4-3 with TRBJ1-2, with 8 positions matching TRBD1. This CDR3 spans 15 amino acids. The germline gives CDR1 LGHNA, CDR2 YSLEER. Trimming at V came to 1 base and at J to 8 bases, leaving 9 bases not matched to a gene. CDR3 region: CASSQGSTGVDGYTF. The CDR3 nucleotides are TGCGCCAGCAGCCAAGGGTCGACAGGGGTTGACGGCTACACCTTC.

The count of this clone is one. The chain recombines TRBV3-1 (or the pseudogene TRBV3-2) with TRBJ2-5; D gene uncertain. V lost 3 bases, J lost 0 bases, and 17 bases lay in between. The CDR3 spans 17 residues. From germline, CDR1 is LGHDT and CDR2 YNNKEL (reference sequence). The CDR3 nucleotides are TGTGCCAGCAGCCATTCTACATTAAGGCGGAACCAAGAGACCCAGTACTTC. Translating it yields CASSHSTLRRNQETQYF.